The 2 T cell receptor beta chains below all came from one sample that was sequenced in a study of prognosis after radiotherapy for stage I lung cancer. Genomic DNA served as the source from which two-round multiplex PCR generated TCR beta CDR3 amplicons. For every TRBV and TRBJ gene, a specific primer was used in first-round PCR. In TCRdb, the multiplex PCR reads were re-called with MiXCR into one record per CDR3 protein. The data show fewer than 40,000 distinct CDR3 sequences, over 45% seen once. The sample in question was PBMCs, obtained before or after stereotactic body radiation therapy (not recorded which). The receptors come from a donor aged 50 or older with non-small cell lung cancer.

A word on this clonotype: This likely reflects a read error, since a far larger clone is one base away. The J gene is TRBJ2-1, the V gene TRBV6-5; TRBD2 matches at 10 bases. J was trimmed by 15 bases and V by 7 bases; bases with no gene match: 18. This CDR3 region has 15 residues. Germline CDR1 MNHEY, CDR2 SVGAGI. Written as DNA, the CDR3 is TGTGCCAGCAATCCCGCCCTAGCGGGAGTTTCGCGCGGGTTCTTC. Protein product: CASNPALAGVSRGFF.

Comments on this clonotype: A clone one base away is much larger, so this may be a read error. This chain uses TRBV2 with TRBJ2-5; D uncertain. In germline, CDR1 is SNHLY, CDR2 FYNNEI. The CDR3 runs 14 residues. V lost 7 bases and J lost 1, with 13 bases in between. The CDR3 is CASIPRIIQETQYF. In nucleotides, the CDR3 is TGTGCCAGCATCCCCCGGATTATCCAAGAGACCCAGTACTTC.